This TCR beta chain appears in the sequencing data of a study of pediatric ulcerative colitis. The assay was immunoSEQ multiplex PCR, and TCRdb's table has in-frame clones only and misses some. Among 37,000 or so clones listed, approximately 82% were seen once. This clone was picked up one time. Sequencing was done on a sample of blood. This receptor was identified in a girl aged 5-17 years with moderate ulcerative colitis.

In nucleotides, the CDR3 is TGTGCCAGCAGCTTTAACCCCGTCCTAGAGACCCAGTACTTC. Protein: CASSFNPVLETQYF. The V and J genes are TRBV11-2 and TRBJ2-5; D is ambiguous. Germline assignment: CDR1 SGHAT and CDR2 FQNNGV. Trimming removed 3 bases from V and 4 bases from J, with 12 bases in between. The CDR3 is made up of 14 amino acids.